This TCR beta chain was sequenced in a study of T cell responses to AZD1222 COVID-19 vaccine. General observations from the study: Researchers took repertoire samples only after the peak T cell response had come.

Clones were read by immunoSEQ multiplex PCR, and TCRdb kept only the in-frame ones, dropping some. This table has under 140,000 clones, 70% to 90% appearing once. V was shortened by 8 bases and J by 0 bases, with 8 bases between the two germline ends. Germline assignment: CDR1 SGHVS and CDR2 FQNEAQ. This CDR3 comprises 13 residues. Notes on this clone: Antigen: not known.

This chain joins TRBV7-8 and TRBJ2-1; D uncertain. The sequence derives from an adult in good health. Sample: peripheral blood, taken on day 0 of AZD1222 vaccination. The CDR3 protein is CASAGVSYNEQFF. CDR3 sequence (DNA): TGTGCCAGCGCAGGAGTCTCCTACAATGAGCAGTTCTTC.